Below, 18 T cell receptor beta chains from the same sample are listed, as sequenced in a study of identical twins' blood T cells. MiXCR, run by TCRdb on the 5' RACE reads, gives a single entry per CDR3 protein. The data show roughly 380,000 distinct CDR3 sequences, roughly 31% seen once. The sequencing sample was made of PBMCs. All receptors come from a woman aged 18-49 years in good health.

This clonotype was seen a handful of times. The CDR3 reads CSVNRSPTDTQYF. The CDR3 DNA sequence: TGCAGCGTTAACAGGTCCCCCACAGATACGCAGTATTTT. The genes are TRBV29-1 and TRBJ2-3; tentatively, D is TRBD1 (5 bases). Trimming stripped 5 bases from V and 2 bases from J, with 11 bases between. Germline values: CDR1 SQVTM, CDR2 ANQGSEA. The CDR3 runs to 13 residues.

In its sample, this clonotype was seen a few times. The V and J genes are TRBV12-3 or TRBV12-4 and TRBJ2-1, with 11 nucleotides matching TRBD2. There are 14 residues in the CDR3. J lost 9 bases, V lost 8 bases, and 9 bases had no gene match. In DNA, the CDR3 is TGTGCCAGCTCTACTAGCGGGGGAAGTGGTGAGCAGTTCTTC. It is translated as CASSTSGGSGEQFF.

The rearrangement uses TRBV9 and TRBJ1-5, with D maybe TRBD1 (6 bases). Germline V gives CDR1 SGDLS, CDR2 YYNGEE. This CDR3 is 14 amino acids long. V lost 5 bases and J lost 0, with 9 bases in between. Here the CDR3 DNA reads TGTGCCAGCAGTGGGGGGGCTAGCAATCAGCCCCAGCATTTT. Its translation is CASSGGASNQPQHF. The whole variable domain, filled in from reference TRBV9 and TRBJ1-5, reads DSGVTQTPKHLITATGQRVTLRCSPRSGDLSVYWYQQSLDQGLQFLIQYYNGEERAKGNILERFSAQQFPDLHSELNLSSLELGDSALYFCASSGGASNQPQHFGDGTRLSIL.

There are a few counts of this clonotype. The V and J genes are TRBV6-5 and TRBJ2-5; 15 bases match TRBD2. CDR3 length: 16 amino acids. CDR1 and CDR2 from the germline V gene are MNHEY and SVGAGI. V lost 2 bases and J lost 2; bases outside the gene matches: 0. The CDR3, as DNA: TGTGCCAGCAGTTACGGACTAGCGGGAGGGCAAGAGACCCAGTACTTC. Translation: CASSYGLAGGQETQYF.

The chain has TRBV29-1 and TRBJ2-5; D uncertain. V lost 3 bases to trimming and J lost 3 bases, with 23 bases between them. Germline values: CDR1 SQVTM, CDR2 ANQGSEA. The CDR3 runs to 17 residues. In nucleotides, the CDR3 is TGCAGCGTTGACAGGTTAGCTGGTCGGTGGATTGAAGAGACCCAGTACTTC. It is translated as CSVDRLAGRWIEETQYF.

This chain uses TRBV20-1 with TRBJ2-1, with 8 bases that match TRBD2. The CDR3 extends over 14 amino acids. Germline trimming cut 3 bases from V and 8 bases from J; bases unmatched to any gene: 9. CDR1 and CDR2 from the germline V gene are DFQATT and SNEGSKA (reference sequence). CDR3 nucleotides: TGCAGTGCTAGCCTACTAGCGGTTGTAGATGAGCAGTTCTTC. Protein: CSASLLAVVDEQFF.

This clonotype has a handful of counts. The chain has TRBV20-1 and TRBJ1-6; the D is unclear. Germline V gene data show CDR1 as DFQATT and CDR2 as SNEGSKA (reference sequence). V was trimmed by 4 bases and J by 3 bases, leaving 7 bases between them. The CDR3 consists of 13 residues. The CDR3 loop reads CSAILDYNSPLHF. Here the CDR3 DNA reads TGCAGTGCTATACTCGACTATAATTCACCCCTCCACTTT.

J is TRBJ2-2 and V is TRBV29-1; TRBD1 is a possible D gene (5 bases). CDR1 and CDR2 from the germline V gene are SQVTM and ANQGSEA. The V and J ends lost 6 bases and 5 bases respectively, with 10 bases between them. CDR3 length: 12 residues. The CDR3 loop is CSVGQGTGELFF. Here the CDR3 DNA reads TGCAGCGTGGGTCAGGGTACCGGGGAGCTGTTTTTT.

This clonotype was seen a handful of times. This CDR3 is CASSEDRGRPYGYTF. The CDR3 DNA sequence: TGTGCCAGCAGTGAAGACAGGGGGAGACCCTATGGCTACACCTTC. The chain employs TRBV6-1 and TRBJ1-2, with 8 positions matching TRBD1. V lost 1 base, J lost 4 bases, and 5 bases stayed unmatched. Looked up from germline, CDR1 is MNHNS and CDR2 is SASEGT. This CDR3 is built from 15 residues.

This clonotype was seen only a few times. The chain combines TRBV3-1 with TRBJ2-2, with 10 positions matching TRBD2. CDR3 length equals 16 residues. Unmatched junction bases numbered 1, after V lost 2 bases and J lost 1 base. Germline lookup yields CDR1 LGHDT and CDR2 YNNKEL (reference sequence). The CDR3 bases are TGTGCCAGCAGCCAACTAGCGGGAGTGAACACCGGGGAGCTGTTTTTT. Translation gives CASSQLAGVNTGELFF.

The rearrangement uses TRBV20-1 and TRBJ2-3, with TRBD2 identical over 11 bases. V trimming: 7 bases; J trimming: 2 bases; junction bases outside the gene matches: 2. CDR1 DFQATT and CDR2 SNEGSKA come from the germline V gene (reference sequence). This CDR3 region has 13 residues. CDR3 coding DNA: TGCAGTGGACTAGCGGGAATCACAGATACGCAGTATTTT. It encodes CSGLAGITDTQYF.

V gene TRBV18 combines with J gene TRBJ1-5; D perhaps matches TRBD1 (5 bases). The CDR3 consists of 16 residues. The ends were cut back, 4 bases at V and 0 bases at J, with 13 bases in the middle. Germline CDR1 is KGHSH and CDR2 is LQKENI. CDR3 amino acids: CASSRGGGDSNQPQHF. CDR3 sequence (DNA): TGTGCCAGCTCACGGGGCGGCGGAGATAGCAATCAGCCCCAGCATTTT.

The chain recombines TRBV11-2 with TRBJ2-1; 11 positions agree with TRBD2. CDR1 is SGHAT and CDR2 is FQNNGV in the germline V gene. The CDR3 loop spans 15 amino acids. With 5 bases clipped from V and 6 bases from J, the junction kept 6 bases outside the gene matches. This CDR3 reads CASSPELAGANEQFF. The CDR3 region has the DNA TGTGCCAGCAGCCCTGAACTAGCGGGAGCCAATGAGCAGTTCTTC. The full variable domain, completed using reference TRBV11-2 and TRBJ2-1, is EAGVAQSPRYKIIEKRQSVAFWCNPISGHATLYWYQQILGQGPKLLIQFQNNGVVDDSQLPKDRFSAERLKGVDSTLKIQPAKLEDSAVYLCASSPELAGANEQFFGPGTRLTVL.

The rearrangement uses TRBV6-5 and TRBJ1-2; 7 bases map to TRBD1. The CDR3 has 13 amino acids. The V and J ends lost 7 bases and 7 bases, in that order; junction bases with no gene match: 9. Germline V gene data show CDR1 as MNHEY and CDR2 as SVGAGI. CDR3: CASNLRQGPGYTF. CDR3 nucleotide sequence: TGTGCCAGCAACCTCCGACAGGGCCCTGGCTACACCTTC.

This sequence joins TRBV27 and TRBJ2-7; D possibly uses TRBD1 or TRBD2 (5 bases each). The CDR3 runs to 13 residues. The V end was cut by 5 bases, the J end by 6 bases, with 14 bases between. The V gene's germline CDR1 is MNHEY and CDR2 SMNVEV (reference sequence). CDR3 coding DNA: TGTGCCAGCAGTCCCAAAAGGGGACGCGAGCAGTACTTC. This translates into CASSPKRGREQYF.

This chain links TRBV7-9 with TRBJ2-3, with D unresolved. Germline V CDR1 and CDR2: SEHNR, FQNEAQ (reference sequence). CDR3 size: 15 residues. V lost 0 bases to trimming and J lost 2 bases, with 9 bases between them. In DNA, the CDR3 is TGTGCCAGCAGCTTAGCTCTAGGCCACACAGATACGCAGTATTTT. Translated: CASSLALGHTDTQYF.

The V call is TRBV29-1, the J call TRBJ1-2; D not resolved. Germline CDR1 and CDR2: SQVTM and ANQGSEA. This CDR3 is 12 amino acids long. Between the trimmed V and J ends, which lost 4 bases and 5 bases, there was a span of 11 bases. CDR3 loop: CSVVRPSYGYTF. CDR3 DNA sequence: TGCAGCGTTGTTAGACCATCTTATGGCTACACCTTC.

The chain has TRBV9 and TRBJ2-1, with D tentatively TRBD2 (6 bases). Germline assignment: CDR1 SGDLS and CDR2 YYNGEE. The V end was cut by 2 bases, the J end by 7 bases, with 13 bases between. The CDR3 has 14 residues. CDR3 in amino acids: CASSVSDYINEQFF. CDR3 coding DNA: TGTGCCAGCAGCGTTTCGGACTACATTAATGAGCAGTTCTTC.